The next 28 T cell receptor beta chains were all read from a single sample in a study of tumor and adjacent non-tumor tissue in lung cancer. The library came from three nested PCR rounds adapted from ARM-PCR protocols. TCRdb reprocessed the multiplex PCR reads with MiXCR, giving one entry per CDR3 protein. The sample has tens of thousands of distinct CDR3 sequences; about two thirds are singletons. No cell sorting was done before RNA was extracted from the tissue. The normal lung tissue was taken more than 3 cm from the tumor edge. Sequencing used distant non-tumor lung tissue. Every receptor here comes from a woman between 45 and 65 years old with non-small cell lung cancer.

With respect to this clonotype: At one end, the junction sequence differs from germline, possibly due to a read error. The CDR3 spells CSATPGRFSYNEHFF. DNA for the CDR3: TGCAGTGCCACCCCTGGGCGATTCTCCTACAATGAGCATTTCTTC. The chain employs TRBV20-1 and TRBJ2-1; D not resolved. The CDR3 runs 15 residues. CDR1 is DFQATT and CDR2 is SNEGSKA in the germline V gene (reference sequence).

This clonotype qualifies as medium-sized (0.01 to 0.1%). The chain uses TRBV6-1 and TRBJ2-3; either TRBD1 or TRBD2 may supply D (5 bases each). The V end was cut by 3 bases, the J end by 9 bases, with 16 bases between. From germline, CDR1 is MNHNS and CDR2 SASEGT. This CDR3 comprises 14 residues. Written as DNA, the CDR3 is TGTGCCAGCAGTGACTCGGGGCAGCGTTTCACGCAGTATTTT. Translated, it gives CASSDSGQRFTQYF.

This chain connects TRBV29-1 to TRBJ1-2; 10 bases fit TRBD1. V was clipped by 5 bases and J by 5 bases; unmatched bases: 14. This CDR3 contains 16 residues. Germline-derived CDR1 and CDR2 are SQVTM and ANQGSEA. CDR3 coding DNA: TGCAGCGTTATCGCGGGACAGGGGATTGAGAGTTATGGCTACACCTTC. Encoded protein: CSVIAGQGIESYGYTF.

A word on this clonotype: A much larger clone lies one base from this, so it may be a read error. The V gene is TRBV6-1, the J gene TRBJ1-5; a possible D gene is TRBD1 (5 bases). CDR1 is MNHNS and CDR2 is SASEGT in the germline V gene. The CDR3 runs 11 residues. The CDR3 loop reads CVSRAVLAQHF. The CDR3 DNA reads TGTGTCAGCAGGGCAGTTTTAGCCCAGCATTTT.

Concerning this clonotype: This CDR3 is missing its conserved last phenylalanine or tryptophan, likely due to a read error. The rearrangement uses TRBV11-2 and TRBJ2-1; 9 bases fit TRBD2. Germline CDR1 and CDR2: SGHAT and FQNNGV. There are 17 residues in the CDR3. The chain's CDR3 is CASSLDWASGVYDEQFS. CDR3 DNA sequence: TGTGCCAGCAGCTTAGATTGGGCTAGCGGGGTCTACGATGAGCAGTTCTCC.

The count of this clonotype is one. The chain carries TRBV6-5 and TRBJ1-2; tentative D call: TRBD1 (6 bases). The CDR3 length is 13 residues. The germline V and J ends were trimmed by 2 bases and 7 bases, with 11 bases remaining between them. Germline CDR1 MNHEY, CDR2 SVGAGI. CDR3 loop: CASSYNRVGGYTF. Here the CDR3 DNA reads TGTGCCAGCAGTTACAACAGGGTAGGTGGCTACACCTTC.

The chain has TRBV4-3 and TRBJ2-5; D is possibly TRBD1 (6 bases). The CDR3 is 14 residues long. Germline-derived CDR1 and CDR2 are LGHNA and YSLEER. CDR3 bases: TGCGCTAACAGCCAAGGCCAGGGGTGGGAGACCCAGTACTTC. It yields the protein CANSQGQGWETQYF.

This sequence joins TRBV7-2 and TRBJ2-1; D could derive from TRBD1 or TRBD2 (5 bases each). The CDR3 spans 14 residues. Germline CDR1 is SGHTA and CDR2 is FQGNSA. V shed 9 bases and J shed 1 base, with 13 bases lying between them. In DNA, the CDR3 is TGTGCCAGTCTCCGGGACCCTTCCTACAATGAGCAGTTCTTC. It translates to CASLRDPSYNEQFF.

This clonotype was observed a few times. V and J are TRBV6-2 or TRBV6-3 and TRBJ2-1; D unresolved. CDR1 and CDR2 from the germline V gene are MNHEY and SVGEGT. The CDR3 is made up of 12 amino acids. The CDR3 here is CTNSPLNNEQFF. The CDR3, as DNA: TGTACCAACAGCCCACTAAACAATGAGCAGTTCTTC.

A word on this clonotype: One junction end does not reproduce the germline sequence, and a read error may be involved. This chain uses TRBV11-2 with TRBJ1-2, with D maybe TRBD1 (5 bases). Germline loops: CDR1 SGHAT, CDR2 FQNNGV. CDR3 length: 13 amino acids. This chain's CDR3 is CASSLESGSGYTF. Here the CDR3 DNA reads TGTGCTAGCAGCTTAGAGTCAGGGAGCGGCTACACCTTC.

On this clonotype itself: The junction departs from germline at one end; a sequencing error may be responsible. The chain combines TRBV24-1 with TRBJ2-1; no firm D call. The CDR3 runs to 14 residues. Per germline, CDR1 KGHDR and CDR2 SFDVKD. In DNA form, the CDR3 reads TGTGCCACCAGTGATAGCGTACTATACAATGAACAGTTCTTC. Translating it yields CATSDSVLYNEQFF.

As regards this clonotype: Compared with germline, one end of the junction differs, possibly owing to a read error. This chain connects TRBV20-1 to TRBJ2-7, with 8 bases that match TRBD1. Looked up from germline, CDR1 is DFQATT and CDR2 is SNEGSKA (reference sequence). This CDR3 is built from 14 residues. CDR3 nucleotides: TGCAGTGCTATTAGAGAGGGGACAGGCTACGGGCAGTACTTC. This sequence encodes CSAIREGTGYGQYF.

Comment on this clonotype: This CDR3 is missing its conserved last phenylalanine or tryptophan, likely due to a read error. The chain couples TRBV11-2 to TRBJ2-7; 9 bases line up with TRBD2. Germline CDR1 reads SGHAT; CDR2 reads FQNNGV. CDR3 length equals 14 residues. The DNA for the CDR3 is TGTGCCTGCAGCTTACTAGCGGGTGGGTACGAGCAGTACATC. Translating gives CACSLLAGGYEQYI.

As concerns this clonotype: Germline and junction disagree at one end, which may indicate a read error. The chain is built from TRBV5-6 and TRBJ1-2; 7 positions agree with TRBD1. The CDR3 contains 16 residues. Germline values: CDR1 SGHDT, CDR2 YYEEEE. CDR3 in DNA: TGTGCCAGCAGCCCAACCGGGACAGCGAGGAACAATGGCTGCACCTTC. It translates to CASSPTGTARNNGCTF.

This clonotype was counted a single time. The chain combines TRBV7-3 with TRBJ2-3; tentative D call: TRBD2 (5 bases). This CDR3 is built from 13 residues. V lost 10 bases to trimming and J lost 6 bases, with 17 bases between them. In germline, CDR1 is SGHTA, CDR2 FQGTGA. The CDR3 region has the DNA TGTGCCAACTCCACGGGGTTAACGGATACGCAGTATTTT. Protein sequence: CANSTGLTDTQYF. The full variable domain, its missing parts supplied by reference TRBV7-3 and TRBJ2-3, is GAGVSQTPSNKVTEKGKYVELRCDPISGHTALYWYRQSLGQGPEFLIYFQGTGAADDSGLPNDRFFAVRPEGSVSTLKIQRTERGDSAVYLCANSTGLTDTQYFGPGTRLTVL.

The CDR3 DNA sequence: TGTGCCAGCAGTGAAGGGTCTGAACAGACAAGCATTCAGTACTTC. Its translation is CASSEGSEQTSIQYF. This sequence joins TRBV6-1 and TRBJ2-4; no firm D call. This CDR3 comprises 15 residues. Looked up from germline, CDR1 is MNHNS and CDR2 is SASEGT. Trimming took off 1 base at V and 9 bases at J, with 16 bases between the two ends.

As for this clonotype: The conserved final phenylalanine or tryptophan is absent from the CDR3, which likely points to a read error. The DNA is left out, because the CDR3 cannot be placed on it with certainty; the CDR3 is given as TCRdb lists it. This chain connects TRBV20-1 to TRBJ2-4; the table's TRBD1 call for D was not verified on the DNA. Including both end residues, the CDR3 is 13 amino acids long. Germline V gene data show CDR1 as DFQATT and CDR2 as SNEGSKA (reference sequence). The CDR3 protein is CSAIWGLKNIQYL.

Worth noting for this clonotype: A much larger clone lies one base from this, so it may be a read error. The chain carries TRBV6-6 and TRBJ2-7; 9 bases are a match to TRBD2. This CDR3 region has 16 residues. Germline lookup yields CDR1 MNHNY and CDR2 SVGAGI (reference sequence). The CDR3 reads CAISYSSWREGYEQYF. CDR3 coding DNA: TGTGCCATCAGTTACTCTAGTTGGCGGGAGGGTTACGAGCAGTACTTC.

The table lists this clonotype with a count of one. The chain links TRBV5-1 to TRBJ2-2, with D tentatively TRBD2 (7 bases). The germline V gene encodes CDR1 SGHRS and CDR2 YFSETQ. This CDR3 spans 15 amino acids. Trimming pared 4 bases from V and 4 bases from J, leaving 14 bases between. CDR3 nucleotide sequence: TGCGCCAGCAGCGGGGGGGCTAGCCTCACCGGGGAGCTGTTTTTT. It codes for CASSGGASLTGELFF.

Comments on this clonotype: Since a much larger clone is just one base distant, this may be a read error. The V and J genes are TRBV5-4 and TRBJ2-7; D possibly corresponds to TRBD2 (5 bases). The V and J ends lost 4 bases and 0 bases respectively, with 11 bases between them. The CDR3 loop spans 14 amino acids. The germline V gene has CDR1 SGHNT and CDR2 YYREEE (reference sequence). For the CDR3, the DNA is TGTGCCAGCAGCACGGAGGAACACTCCTACGAGCAGTACTTC. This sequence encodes CASSTEEHSYEQYF. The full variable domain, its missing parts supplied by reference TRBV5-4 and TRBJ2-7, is ETGVTQSPTHLIKTRGQQVTLRCSSQSGHNTVSWYQQALGQGPQFIFQYYREEENGRGNFPPRFSGLQFPNYSSELNVNALELDDSALYLCASSTEEHSYEQYFGPGTRLTVT.

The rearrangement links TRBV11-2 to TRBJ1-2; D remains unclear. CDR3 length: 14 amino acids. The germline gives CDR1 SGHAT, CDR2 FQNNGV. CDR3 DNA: TGTGACAGTAGCTTAACACGTACTATCTATGGCTACACCTTC. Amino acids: CDSSLTRTIYGYTF.

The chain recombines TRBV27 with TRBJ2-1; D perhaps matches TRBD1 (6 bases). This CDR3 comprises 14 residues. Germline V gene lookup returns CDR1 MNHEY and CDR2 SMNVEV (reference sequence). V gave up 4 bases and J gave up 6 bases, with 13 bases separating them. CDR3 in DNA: TGTGCCAGCAGTTCCGGGACACAGATCAATGAGCAGTTCTTC. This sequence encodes CASSSGTQINEQFF.

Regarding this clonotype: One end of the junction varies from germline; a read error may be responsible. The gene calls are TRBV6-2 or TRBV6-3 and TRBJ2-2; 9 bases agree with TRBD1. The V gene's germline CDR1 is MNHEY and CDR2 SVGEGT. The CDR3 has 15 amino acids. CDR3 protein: CASIKTGGNTGEMFF. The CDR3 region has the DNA TGTGCCAGCATCAAGACAGGGGGAAACACCGGGGAGATGTTTTTT.

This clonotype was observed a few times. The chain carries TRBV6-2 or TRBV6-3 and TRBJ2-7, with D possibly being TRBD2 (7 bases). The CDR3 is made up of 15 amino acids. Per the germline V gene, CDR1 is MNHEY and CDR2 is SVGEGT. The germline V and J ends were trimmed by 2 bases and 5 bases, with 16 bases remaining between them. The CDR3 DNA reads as TGTGCCAGCAGTTACGGGTCTGGCGGGGGCGACGAGCAGTACTTC. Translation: CASSYGSGGGDEQYF.

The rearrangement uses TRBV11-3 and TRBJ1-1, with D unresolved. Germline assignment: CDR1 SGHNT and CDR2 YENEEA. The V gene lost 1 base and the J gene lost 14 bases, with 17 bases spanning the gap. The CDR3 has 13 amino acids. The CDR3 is CASSLGRGTETFF. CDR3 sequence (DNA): TGTGCCAGCAGCTTAGGCCGGGGAACCGAAACATTCTTT. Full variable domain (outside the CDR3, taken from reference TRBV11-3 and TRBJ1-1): EAGVVQSPRYKIIEKKQPVAFWCNPISGHNTLYWYLQNLGQGPELLIRYENEEAVDDSQLPKDRFSAERLKGVDSTLKIQPAELGDSAVYLCASSLGRGTETFFGQGTRLTVV.

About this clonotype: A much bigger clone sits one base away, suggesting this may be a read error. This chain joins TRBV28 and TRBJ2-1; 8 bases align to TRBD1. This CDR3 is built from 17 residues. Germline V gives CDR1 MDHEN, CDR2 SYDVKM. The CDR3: CTSSAAAGQASYNEQFF. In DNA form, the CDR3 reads TGTACCAGCAGTGCCGCCGCGGGACAGGCCTCCTACAATGAGCAGTTCTTC.

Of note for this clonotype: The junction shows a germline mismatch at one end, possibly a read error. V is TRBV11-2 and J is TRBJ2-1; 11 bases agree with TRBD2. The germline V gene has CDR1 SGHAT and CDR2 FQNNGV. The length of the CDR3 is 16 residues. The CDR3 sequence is CASSPRLAGRSGEQFF. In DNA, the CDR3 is TGTGCTAGCAGCCCGAGACTAGCGGGAAGATCAGGTGAGCAGTTCTTC. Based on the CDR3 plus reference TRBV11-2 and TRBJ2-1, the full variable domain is EAGVAQSPRYKIIEKRQSVAFWCNPISGHATLYWYQQILGQGPKLLIQFQNNGVVDDSQLPKDRFSAERLKGVDSTLKIQPAKLEDSAVYLCASSPRLAGRSGEQFFGPGTRLTVL.

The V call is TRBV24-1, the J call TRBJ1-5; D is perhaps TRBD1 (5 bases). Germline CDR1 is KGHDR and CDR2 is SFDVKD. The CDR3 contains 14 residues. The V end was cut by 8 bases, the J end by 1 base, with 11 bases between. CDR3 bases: TGTGCCACCAATGGGGGTACGAGCAATCAGCCCCAGCATTTT. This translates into CATNGGTSNQPQHF.